This is a list of T cell receptor beta chains from one sample in a study of graft-versus-host responses after intestinal transplantation. Sequencing used immunoSEQ multiplex PCR; TCRdb keeps in-frame clones, though not all of them. This repertoire shows around 17,000 clones, 82% found once; its top ten account for approximately 5.1%. Source: ileum tissue, taken 17 days after transplant. The receptor source for this set is a human patient who received an intestinal transplant, so some T cells may come from the graft donor. The CDR3 runs from the conserved cysteine through the conserved F or W. The D gene is left open where the match is weak. Size is stated for part of the rows, as once, few or many counts, or as a class when the clone is expanded.

TRBV9,-,TRBD2,TRBJ2-2,CASSRGLETYTGELFF,TGTGCCAGCAGCCGCGGACTAGAGACTTACACCGGGGAGCTGTTTTTT
TRBV15,few,TRBD2,TRBJ2-1,CATSISGSSYNEQFF,TGTGCCACCAGCATTAGCGGGAGCTCCTACAATGAGCAGTTCTTC
TRBV11-2,-,-,TRBJ2-7,CASSLEVPSYYEQYF,TGTGCCAGCAGCTTAGAAGTGCCCAGCTACTACGAGCAGTACTTC
TRBV29-1,few,-,TRBJ2-1,CSVDLAISSYNEQFF,TGCAGCGTTGACCTAGCGATAAGCTCCTACAATGAGCAGTTCTTC
TRBV11-2,few,-,TRBJ2-6,CASSPGGVSGANVLTF,TGTGCCAGCAGCCCCGGAGGAGTGTCTGGGGCCAACGTCCTGACTTTC
TRBV25-1,-,TRBD1,TRBJ1-2,CASSKPDRNYGYTF,TGTGCCAGCAGTAAACCGGACAGGAACTATGGCTACACCTTC
TRBV7-3,-,-,TRBJ2-1,CASSLTGTLGTELRPTNEQFF,TGTGCCAGCAGCTTAACGGGTACCCTGGGGACCGAACTAAGACCTACCAATGAGCAGTTCTTC
TRBV7-6,-,-,TRBJ2-2,CASQGSGRNGELFF,TGTGCCAGCCAGGGGTCCGGGCGGAACGGGGAGCTGTTTTTT
TRBV4-3,few,-,TRBJ2-3,CASSQNSLTSTDTQYF,TGCGCCAGCAGCCAAAACTCACTCACCTCCACAGATACGCAGTATTTT
TRBV29-1,-,-,TRBJ2-1,CSVETANYNEQFF,TGCAGCGTTGAAACAGCTAACTACAATGAGCAGTTCTTC
TRBV28,-,TRBD1,TRBJ1-2,CASSSQGQGSHGYTF,TGTGCCAGCAGTTCCCAGGGACAGGGAAGCCATGGCTACACCTTC
TRBV6-6,-,-,TRBJ2-1,CASSYSPGTEQFF,TGTGCCAGCAGTTACTCCCCCGGGACAGAGCAGTTCTTC
TRBV9,-,TRBD2,TRBJ2-1,CASSEGLASEQFF,TGTGCCAGCAGCGAGGGACTAGCGTCTGAGCAGTTCTTC
TRBV2,-,-,TRBJ1-2,CASSQSPGRWGGYTF,TGTGCCAGCAGTCAGAGTCCGGGGAGGTGGGGGGGCTACACCTTC
TRBV23-1,-,-,TRBJ2-7,CASSQTGTSSYEQYF,TGCGCCAGCAGTCAGACAGGGACTAGCTCCTACGAGCAGTACTTC
TRBV7-6,-,TRBD1,TRBJ2-7,CASSLAAPGGVHEQYF,TGTGCCAGCAGCTTAGCGGCCCCAGGGGGCGTCCACGAGCAGTACTTC
TRBV25-1,-,-,TRBJ1-1,CASTRTENTEAFF,TGTGCCAGCACCCGGACAGAGAACACTGAAGCTTTCTTT
TRBV18,-,-,TRBJ2-2,CASSRQRTSSGELFF,TGTGCCAGCTCACGTCAAAGAACTAGCTCCGGGGAGCTGTTTTTT
TRBV18,-,TRBD1,TRBJ1-2,CASSPARQGEYYGYTF,TGTGCCAGCTCACCAGCCCGACAGGGGGAGTACTATGGCTACACCTTC
TRBV7-8,medium-sized,TRBD1,TRBJ2-7,CASSLDRRHEQYF,TGTGCCAGCAGCTTGGACAGGCGTCACGAGCAGTACTTC